These T cell receptor beta chains were read from a single sample in a study of OX40 agonist ivuxolimab in advanced cancers. The table came from immunoSEQ multiplex PCR; TCRdb's copy has only in-frame clones and leaves some out. The data hold some 14,000 clones, with 76% observed a single time. This material consisted of CD4+ or CD8+ T cells sorted from blood, taken in a trial of the OX40 agonist ivuxolimab. The receptor set was obtained from an adult with an advanced solid tumor such as melanoma, head and neck, liver or kidney cancer. Each CDR3 is given with its conserved first and last residue. The order of the fields is V gene, clone size, J gene, D gene, CDR3 DNA, CDR3 protein. D genes are given only for firm matches. Clone sizes are given selectively: once, few, many, or a class where the clone is expanded.

v_call: TRBV6-5; clone_size: NA; j_call: TRBJ2-7; d_call: TRBD1; cdr3_nt: TGTGCCAGCAGTTATGCAGGGGGCCCCTACGAGCAGTACTTC; cdr3_aa: CASSYAGGPYEQYF
v_call: TRBV25-1; clone_size: NA; j_call: TRBJ2-3; d_call: NA; cdr3_nt: TGTGCCATCTCCGGAATCGGCACAGATACGCAGTATTTT; cdr3_aa: CAISGIGTDTQYF
v_call: TRBV27; clone_size: NA; j_call: TRBJ1-2; d_call: NA; cdr3_nt: TGTGCCAGCAGTTCTCCTGGGAAGGGCTACACCTTC; cdr3_aa: CASSSPGKGYTF
v_call: TRBV9; clone_size: NA; j_call: TRBJ2-1; d_call: NA; cdr3_nt: TGTGCCAGCAGCGTAGACGGCTCCCAGCCCAATGAGCAGTTCTTC; cdr3_aa: CASSVDGSQPNEQFF
v_call: TRBV5-1; clone_size: NA; j_call: TRBJ1-2; d_call: NA; cdr3_nt: TGCGCCAGCAGCCGCGCAGGCGACAGAAGAAATGGCTACACCTTC; cdr3_aa: CASSRAGDRRNGYTF
v_call: TRBV6-6; clone_size: NA; j_call: TRBJ2-1; d_call: NA; cdr3_nt: TGTGCCAGCAGTACGGGGGCAGGGAATGAGCAGTTCTTC; cdr3_aa: CASSTGAGNEQFF
v_call: TRBV27; clone_size: NA; j_call: TRBJ1-4; d_call: NA; cdr3_nt: TGTGCCAGCAGTTTATCGATGTATGCAACTAATGAAAAACTGTTTTTT; cdr3_aa: CASSLSMYATNEKLFF
v_call: TRBV6-4; clone_size: once; j_call: TRBJ2-1; d_call: TRBD1; cdr3_nt: TGTGCCAGCAGCACCGGGACAGGGGGCAAGGATGAGCAGTTCTTC; cdr3_aa: CASSTGTGGKDEQFF
v_call: TRBV27; clone_size: NA; j_call: TRBJ2-7; d_call: TRBD2; cdr3_nt: TGTGCCAGCAGTTTAAGGGGACTAGCGGCCGGCTACGAGCAGTACTTC; cdr3_aa: CASSLRGLAAGYEQYF
v_call: TRBV11-2; clone_size: NA; j_call: TRBJ2-5; d_call: NA; cdr3_nt: TGTGCCAGCAGCCCCGCCAGCGAATTGTTTCAAGAGACCCAGTACTTC; cdr3_aa: CASSPASELFQETQYF
v_call: TRBV18; clone_size: few; j_call: TRBJ1-4; d_call: NA; cdr3_nt: TGTGCCAGCTCATGGCCGGGGACAGAAAAACTGTTTTTT; cdr3_aa: CASSWPGTEKLFF
v_call: TRBV5-5; clone_size: NA; j_call: TRBJ2-7; d_call: NA; cdr3_nt: TGTGCCAACTTATACGAGCAGTACTTC; cdr3_aa: CANLYEQYF
v_call: TRBV29-1; clone_size: large; j_call: TRBJ1-1; d_call: NA; cdr3_nt: TGCAGCGATGAACACGGGAACACTGAAGCTTTCTTT; cdr3_aa: CSDEHGNTEAFF
v_call: TRBV7-9; clone_size: NA; j_call: TRBJ1-3; d_call: NA; cdr3_nt: TGTGCCAGCAGCCGCGGTGGAAACACCATATATTTT; cdr3_aa: CASSRGGNTIYF
v_call: TRBV6-6; clone_size: NA; j_call: TRBJ1-2; d_call: NA; cdr3_nt: TGTGCCAGCAGTTACTCACTGGGGGACTCGGTCGGCTACACCTTC; cdr3_aa: CASSYSLGDSVGYTF
v_call: TRBV9; clone_size: few; j_call: TRBJ2-3; d_call: TRBD2; cdr3_nt: TGTGCCAGCAGCGGAAGACTAGCGGCGACCCTGGAGGATACGCAGTATTTT; cdr3_aa: CASSGRLAATLEDTQYF
v_call: TRBV28; clone_size: NA; j_call: TRBJ2-3; d_call: TRBD2; cdr3_nt: TGTGCCAGCAGTGGGCTGGCGGGGGTAACAGATACGCAGTATTTT; cdr3_aa: CASSGLAGVTDTQYF